What follows are 26 T cell receptor beta chains derived from one specimen sequenced in a study of blood T cell repertoires in COVID-19. Sequencing used immunoSEQ multiplex PCR; TCRdb keeps in-frame clones, though not all of them. The sample lists a few hundred thousand clones; about 90% were seen once. Sequencing was performed on peripheral blood. These receptors all come from a woman in her 30s with COVID-19, enrolled during active disease.

The chain has TRBV19 and TRBJ2-3, with unresolved D. Trimming stripped 8 bases from V and 2 bases from J, with 14 bases between. This CDR3 has 14 residues. Germline values: CDR1 LNHDA, CDR2 SQIVND (reference sequence). CDR3 region: CASASRVATDTQYF. In nucleotides, the CDR3 is TGTGCCAGTGCCTCTAGAGTAGCCACAGATACGCAGTATTTT. Drawing the rest from reference TRBV19 and TRBJ2-3, the complete variable domain is DGGITQSPKYLFRKEGQNVTLSCEQNLNHDAMYWYRQDPGQGLRLIYYSQIVNDFQKGDIAEGYSVSREKKESFPLTVTSAQKNPTAFYLCASASRVATDTQYFGPGTRLTVL.

The rearrangement uses TRBV7-9 and TRBJ1-4, with 7 positions matching TRBD1. V gave up 4 bases and J gave up 5 bases; unmatched junction bases: 13. CDR3 length: 17 residues. Germline lookup yields CDR1 SEHNR and CDR2 FQNEAQ (reference sequence). The CDR3 reads CASSSGPGQDINEKLFF. In DNA, the CDR3 is TGTGCCAGCAGCTCGGGCCCCGGACAGGACATAAATGAAAAACTGTTTTTT.

The chain has TRBV7-2 and TRBJ1-2; the match to TRBD1 covers 8 bases. Germline values: CDR1 SGHTA, CDR2 FQGNSA. The CDR3 sequence is 14 residues long. V was pared by 3 bases and J by 5 bases, with 5 bases of the junction left unmatched. CDR3 sequence reads: CASSLGGTGYGYTF. DNA of the CDR3: TGTGCCAGCAGCTTGGGGGGGACAGGTTATGGCTACACCTTC. The variable domain in full, with the rest retrieved from reference TRBV7-2 and TRBJ1-2, is GAGVSQSPSNKVTEKGKDVELRCDPISGHTALYWYRQSLGQGLEFLIYFQGNSAPDKSGLPSDRFSAERTGGSVSTLTIQRTQQEDSAVYLCASSLGGTGYGYTFGSGTRLTVV.

The chain combines TRBV5-4 with TRBJ2-2; D might be TRBD2 (5 bases). This CDR3 contains 15 residues. V lost 2 bases, J lost 5 bases, and 13 bases lay in between. CDR1 and CDR2 (germline): SGHNT, YYREEE (reference sequence). The CDR3 DNA is TGTGCCAGCAGCTTCGGTGAGGGCACGACCGGGGAGCTGTTTTTT. Its translation is CASSFGEGTTGELFF.

The genes are TRBV5-6 and TRBJ1-3; 8 bases are a match to TRBD1. The CDR3 runs to 15 residues. CDR1 and CDR2 (germline): SGHDT, YYEEEE. The J segment lost 8 bases and the V segment lost 0 bases, leaving 7 bases of the junction unmatched. The CDR3, as DNA: TGTGCCAGCAGCTTGGGCGGACAGGGAGAGGACACCATATATTTT. This gives the protein CASSLGGQGEDTIYF. Looking up the rest from reference TRBV5-6 and TRBJ1-3 gives the full variable domain: DAGVTQSPTHLIKTRGQQVTLRCSPKSGHDTVSWYQQALGQGPQFIFQYYEEEERQRGNFPDRFSGHQFPNYSSELNVNALLLGDSALYLCASSLGGQGEDTIYFGEGSWLTVV.

This clone was seen once. CDR3 DNA: TGTGCCAGCAGCCCCGGGGGGGGGAACGCCCAGTACTTC. Protein product: CASSPGGGNAQYF. The chain combines TRBV7-2 with TRBJ2-5, with 8 bases aligning to TRBD2. The CDR3 length is 13 residues. Trimming removed 5 bases from V and 9 bases from J; junction bases left unmatched: 8. The germline V gene has CDR1 SGHTA and CDR2 FQGNSA.

V and J are TRBV4-2 and TRBJ2-1, with TRBD2 matching over 11 bases. Per germline, CDR1 LGHNA and CDR2 YNFKEQ. CDR3 length: 17 amino acids. Unmatched junction bases numbered 6, after V lost 5 bases and J lost 0 bases. CDR3 residues: CASSFIAGGSSYNEQFF. The CDR3 nucleotides read TGTGCCAGCAGCTTCATAGCGGGGGGGAGCTCCTACAATGAGCAGTTCTTC.

The V call is TRBV4-1, the J call TRBJ2-2, with D uncertain. V was cut by 0 bases and J by 4 bases, with 6 bases left in between. The CDR3 consists of 14 residues. Per the germline V gene, CDR1 is MGHRA and CDR2 is YSYEKL. The CDR3 loop reads CASSQDSSTGELFF. The DNA for the CDR3 is TGCGCCAGCAGCCAAGATTCGAGCACCGGGGAGCTGTTTTTT.

The chain employs TRBV7-9 and TRBJ2-1; 15 bases agree with TRBD2. The junction had 8 bases not matched to a gene; V was cut back by 5 bases and J by 6 bases. Germline CDR1 and CDR2: SEHNR and FQNEAQ (reference sequence). The CDR3 is 17 amino acids. The CDR3 protein is CASSRTSGRALLNEQFF. The CDR3 region has the DNA TGTGCCAGCAGCCGGACTAGCGGGAGGGCCCTGCTCAATGAGCAGTTCTTC.

About this clone itself: The junction and the germline gene differ at one end; a read error may be behind it. The chain is built from TRBV19 and TRBJ2-1, with TRBD2 matching over 13 bases. This CDR3 is built from 16 residues. CDR1 LNHDA and CDR2 SQIVND come from the germline V gene (reference sequence). The CDR3 DNA follows: TGTGCCAGTAGCACGACAACCTCGACTAGCGGGAGGAACCGGGTCTTC. As protein: CASSTTTSTSGRNRVF.

Only a few counts were recorded for this clone. This chain uses TRBV7-2 with TRBJ2-7; 9 nucleotides align to TRBD2. CDR3 length equals 15 residues. V dropped 5 bases and J dropped 3; count of bases not matched to a gene: 8. Germline V gene sequence: CDR1 SGHTA, CDR2 FQGNSA. The chain's CDR3 is CASSRPTSGDYEQYF. CDR3 nucleotides: TGTGCCAGCAGCCGGCCGACTAGCGGAGACTACGAGCAGTACTTC. The variable domain in full, completed from reference TRBV7-2 and TRBJ2-7, reads GAGVSQSPSNKVTEKGKDVELRCDPISGHTALYWYRQSLGQGLEFLIYFQGNSAPDKSGLPSDRFSAERTGGSVSTLTIQRTQQEDSAVYLCASSRPTSGDYEQYFGPGTRLTVT.

The rearrangement joins TRBV15 to TRBJ2-7, with D maybe TRBD1 (6 bases). The CDR3 consists of 15 residues. Per germline, CDR1 LNHNV and CDR2 YYDKDF (reference sequence). V was shortened by 2 bases and J by 0 bases, with 11 bases between the two germline ends. The CDR3 loop is CATSRIQGSSYEQYF. The CDR3 DNA reads as TGTGCCACCAGCAGAATACAGGGCTCCTCCTACGAGCAGTACTTC.

This chain connects TRBV24-1 to TRBJ1-5; 10 nucleotides align to TRBD1. J was trimmed by 5 bases and V by 3 bases; bases with no gene match: 3. Per germline, CDR1 KGHDR and CDR2 SFDVKD. This CDR3 spans 15 amino acids. CDR3 DNA sequence: TGTGCCACCAGTGATGACAGGGGGCTGGATCAGCCCCAGCATTTT. Translated, it gives CATSDDRGLDQPQHF.

V gene TRBV5-1 combines with J gene TRBJ1-4, with 8 bases aligning to TRBD1. With V trimmed by 4 bases and J by 7 bases, 6 bases remained unmatched. Per germline, CDR1 SGHRS and CDR2 YFSETQ. CDR3 length: 14 amino acids. This CDR3 reads CASSPGGWGEKLFF. DNA of the CDR3: TGCGCCAGCAGCCCAGGGGGCTGGGGTGAAAAACTGTTTTTT.

The chain employs TRBV5-5 and TRBJ2-7; TRBD1 aligns across 10 bases. This CDR3 is built from 17 residues. CDR1 is SGHKS and CDR2 is YYEKEE in the germline V gene (reference sequence). The J segment lost 9 bases and the V segment lost 4 bases, leaving 19 bases of the junction unmatched. CDR3 coding DNA: TGTGCCAGCAGCGCACGTACCCCCGGGACAGGGGTCGCAGCGCAGTACGTC. Translation: CASSARTPGTGVAAQYV.

This clone was seen just once. The chain joins TRBV6-2 or TRBV6-3 to TRBJ2-1; 7 nucleotides agree with TRBD2. The CDR3 runs 18 residues. CDR1 is MNHEY and CDR2 is SVGEGT in the germline V gene. V shed 2 bases and J 0 bases; nucleotides not matched to a gene: 10. The CDR3 nucleotides read TGTGCCAGCAGTTACCGGTACCTAGCGGCTAGCTCCTACAATGAGCAGTTCTTC. Its translation is CASSYRYLAASSYNEQFF.

V gene TRBV10-2 combines with J gene TRBJ2-7; D might be TRBD2 (5 bases). The germline V and J ends were trimmed by 2 bases and 0 bases, with 35 bases remaining between them. The CDR3 loop spans 23 amino acids. From germline, CDR1 is WSHSY and CDR2 SAAADI. CDR3 in amino acids: CASSERGLWRRAFFSKSSYEQYV. The CDR3 region has the DNA TGCGCCAGCAGTGAGCGCGGACTTTGGAGGCGTGCCTTTTTTTCTAAAAGCTCCTACGAGCAGTACGTC.

V gene TRBV18 combines with J gene TRBJ1-1; tentatively, D is TRBD1 (5 bases). The germline V and J ends were trimmed by 2 bases and 1 base, with 8 bases remaining between them. Germline V gene data show CDR1 as KGHSH and CDR2 as LQKENI. The CDR3 sequence is 14 residues long. The DNA of the CDR3 is TGTGCCAGCTCACCAGGGGGGGGGAACACTGAAGCTTTCTTT. Translating it yields CASSPGGGNTEAFF.

CDR3 in DNA: TGTGCCAGCAGCCAGGGGGCCGTTAGTCAGCCCCAGCATTTT. Translation gives CASSQGAVSQPQHF. V is TRBV28 and J is TRBJ1-5; 8 nucleotides align to TRBD1. V lost 6 bases to trimming and J lost 6 bases; unmatched junction nucleotides: 7. This CDR3 has 14 residues. Germline V gives CDR1 MDHEN, CDR2 SYDVKM.

The chain carries TRBV6-2 or TRBV6-3 and TRBJ2-7; 11 bases agree with TRBD2. The CDR3 totals 16 residues. CDR1 is MNHEY and CDR2 is SVGEGT in the germline V gene. The trim removed 1 base at V and 2 bases at J, leaving 4 bases unmatched. Here the CDR3 reads CASSYWLAGGPYEQYF. The CDR3, as DNA: TGTGCCAGCAGTTACTGGCTAGCGGGGGGTCCCTACGAGCAGTACTTC.

CDR3 sequence: CASSQVLSLGLGVSNEQFF. In nucleotides, the CDR3 is TGCGCCAGCAGCCAAGTGTTGTCTCTGGGACTAGGGGTCTCCAATGAGCAGTTCTTC. The chain has TRBV4-3 and TRBJ2-1; TRBD2 matches 8 bases. Trimming removed 1 base from V and 6 bases from J; junction bases left unmatched: 17. The CDR3 length is 19 residues. Germline loops: CDR1 LGHNA, CDR2 YSLEER.

The chain employs TRBV29-1 and TRBJ2-1; 9 bases agree with TRBD1. This CDR3 has 15 amino acids. Germline V gene lookup returns CDR1 SQVTM and CDR2 ANQGSEA. V lost 3 bases to trimming and J lost 5 bases; unmatched junction nucleotides: 8. CDR3 coding DNA: TGCAGCGTTGAGAACAGGGGGCGCGGCAACAATGAGCAGTTCTTC. Protein product: CSVENRGRGNNEQFF.

V is TRBV20-1 and J is TRBJ2-5; the D is unclear. V lost 6 bases and J 5 bases, leaving 7 bases between the germline ends. The CDR3 has 10 amino acids. Germline CDR1 DFQATT, CDR2 SNEGSKA (reference sequence). As DNA, the CDR3 is TGCAGTGCCTTCGAGGAGACCCAGTACTTC. Its translation: CSAFEETQYF.

The chain uses TRBV2 and TRBJ2-7; 9 bases align to TRBD2. Germline trimming cut 6 bases from V and 3 bases from J; bases unmatched to any gene: 6. The CDR3 contains 14 residues. Germline CDR1 and CDR2: SNHLY and FYNNEI. The CDR3 DNA is TGTGCCAGCAGCGGCGGGAGGGTACGCTACGAGCAGTACGTC. Protein product: CASSGGRVRYEQYV.

The V and J genes are TRBV6-2 or TRBV6-3 and TRBJ2-2, with 10 bases that match TRBD2. This CDR3 is built from 15 residues. V gave up 5 bases and J gave up 5 bases; unmatched junction bases: 5. Germline CDR1 and CDR2: MNHEY and SVGEGT. CDR3 protein: CASSQRGGETGELFF. In DNA form, the CDR3 reads TGTGCCAGCAGTCAGCGGGGGGGCGAAACCGGGGAGCTGTTTTTT.

The chain employs TRBV20-1 and TRBJ1-1, with 9 bases that match TRBD1. In germline, CDR1 is DFQATT, CDR2 SNEGSKA (reference sequence). This CDR3 is built from 15 residues. V lost 3 bases and J lost 5; bases outside the gene matches: 10. In DNA form, the CDR3 reads TGCAGTGCTAGTTCCCCGTCGGGGACAGGGACTGAAGCTTTCTTT. Translated: CSASSPSGTGTEAFF.